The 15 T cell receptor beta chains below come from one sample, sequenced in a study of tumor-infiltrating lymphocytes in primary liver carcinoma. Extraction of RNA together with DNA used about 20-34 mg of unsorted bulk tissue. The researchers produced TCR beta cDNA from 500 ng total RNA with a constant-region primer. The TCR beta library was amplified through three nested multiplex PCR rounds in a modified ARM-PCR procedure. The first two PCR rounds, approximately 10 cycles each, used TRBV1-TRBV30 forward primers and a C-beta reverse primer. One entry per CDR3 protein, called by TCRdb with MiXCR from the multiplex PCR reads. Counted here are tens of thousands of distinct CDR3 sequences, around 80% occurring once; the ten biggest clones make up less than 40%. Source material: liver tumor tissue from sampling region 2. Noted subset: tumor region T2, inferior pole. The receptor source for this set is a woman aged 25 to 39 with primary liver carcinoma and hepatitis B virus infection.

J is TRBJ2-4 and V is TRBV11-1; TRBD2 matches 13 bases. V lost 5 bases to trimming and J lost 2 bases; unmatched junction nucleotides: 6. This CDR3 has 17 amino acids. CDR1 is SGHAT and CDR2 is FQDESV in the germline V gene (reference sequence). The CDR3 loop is CASSLSGTSGTKNIQYF. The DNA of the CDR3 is TGTGCCAGCAGCCTTTCCGGGACTAGCGGGACCAAAAACATTCAGTACTTC.

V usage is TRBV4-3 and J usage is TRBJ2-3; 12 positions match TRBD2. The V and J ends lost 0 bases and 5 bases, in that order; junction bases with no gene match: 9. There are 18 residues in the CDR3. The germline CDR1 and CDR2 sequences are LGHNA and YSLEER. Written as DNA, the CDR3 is TGCGCCAGCAGCCAAGAAGCCCTAGCGGGAGGGCCAAGAGATACGCAGTATTTT. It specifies CASSQEALAGGPRDTQYF.

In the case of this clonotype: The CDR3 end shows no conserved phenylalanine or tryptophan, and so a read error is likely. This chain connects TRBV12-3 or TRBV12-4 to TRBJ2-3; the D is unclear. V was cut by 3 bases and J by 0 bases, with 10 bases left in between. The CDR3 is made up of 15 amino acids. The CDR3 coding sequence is TGTGCCAGCAGTTTTCATCCTCCTAGCACAGATACGCAGTATTTG. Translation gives CASSFHPPSTDTQYL.

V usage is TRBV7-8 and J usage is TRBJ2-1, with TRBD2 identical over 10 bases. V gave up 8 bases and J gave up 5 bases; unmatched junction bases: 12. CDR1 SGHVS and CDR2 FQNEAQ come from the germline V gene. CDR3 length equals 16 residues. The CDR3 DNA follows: TGTGCCAGCTGCTCAATCCCAGGACTAGCGGACAATGAGCAGTTCTTC. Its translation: CASCSIPGLADNEQFF.

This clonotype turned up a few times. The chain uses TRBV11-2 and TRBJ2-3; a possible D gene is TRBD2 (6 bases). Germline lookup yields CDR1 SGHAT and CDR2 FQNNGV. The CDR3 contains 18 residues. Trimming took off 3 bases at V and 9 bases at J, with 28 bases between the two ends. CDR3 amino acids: CASSFTFVTSGSLDTQYF. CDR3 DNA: TGTGCCAGCAGCTTCACCTTTGTGACTAGTGGGAGTTTAGACACGCAGTATTTT.

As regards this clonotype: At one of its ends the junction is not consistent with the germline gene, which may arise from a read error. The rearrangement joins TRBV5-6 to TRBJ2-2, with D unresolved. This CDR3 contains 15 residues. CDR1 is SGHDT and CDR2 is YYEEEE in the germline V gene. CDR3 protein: CASSFSPRVTGELFF. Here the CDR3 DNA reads TGTGCAAGCAGCTTTTCACCAAGAGTCACCGGGGAGCTGTTTTTT.

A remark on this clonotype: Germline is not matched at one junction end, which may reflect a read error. The CDR3 loop reads CPSSFPAGYEQYF. Written as DNA, the CDR3 is TGCCCTAGCAGCTTTCCGGCGGGGTACGAGCAGTACTTC. The chain carries TRBV11-2 and TRBJ2-7; possibly TRBD2 for D (6 bases). This CDR3 spans 13 amino acids. Germline assignment: CDR1 SGHAT and CDR2 FQNNGV. The whole variable domain, remainder taken from reference TRBV11-2 and TRBJ2-7, is EAGVAQSPRYKIIEKRQSVAFWCNPISGHATLYWYQQILGQGPKLLIQFQNNGVVDDSQLPKDRFSAERLKGVDSTLKIQPAKLEDSAVYLCPSSFPAGYEQYFGPGTRLTVT.

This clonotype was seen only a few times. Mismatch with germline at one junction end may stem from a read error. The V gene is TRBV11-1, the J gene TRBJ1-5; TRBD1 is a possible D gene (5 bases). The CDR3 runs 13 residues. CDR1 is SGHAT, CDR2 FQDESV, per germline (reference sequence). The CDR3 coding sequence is TGTGTCAGCAGCCGGGACCCCAATCAGCCCCAGCGTTTT. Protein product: CVSSRDPNQPQRF.

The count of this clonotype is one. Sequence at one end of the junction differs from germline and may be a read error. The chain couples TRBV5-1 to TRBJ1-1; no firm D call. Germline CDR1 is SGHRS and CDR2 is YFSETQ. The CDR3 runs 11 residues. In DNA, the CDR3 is TGCGCCAGGAGCTTGGGTAACGAAGCTTTCTTT. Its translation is CARSLGNEAFF.

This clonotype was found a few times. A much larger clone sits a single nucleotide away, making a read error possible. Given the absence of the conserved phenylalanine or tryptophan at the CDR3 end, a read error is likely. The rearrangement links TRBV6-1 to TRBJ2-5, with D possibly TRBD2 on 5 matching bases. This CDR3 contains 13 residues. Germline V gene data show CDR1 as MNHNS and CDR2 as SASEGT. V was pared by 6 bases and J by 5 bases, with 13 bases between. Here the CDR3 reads CASRGLRGETQYL. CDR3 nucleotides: TGTGCCAGCAGGGGTTTGAGAGGGGAGACCCAGTACTTA.

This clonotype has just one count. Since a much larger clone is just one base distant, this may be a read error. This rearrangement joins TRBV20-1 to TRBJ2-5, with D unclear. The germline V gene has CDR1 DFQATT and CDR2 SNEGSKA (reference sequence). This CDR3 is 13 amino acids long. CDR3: CSPRDFRPATQYF. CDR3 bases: TGCAGTCCTAGAGATTTCAGGCCGGCGACCCAGTACTTC.

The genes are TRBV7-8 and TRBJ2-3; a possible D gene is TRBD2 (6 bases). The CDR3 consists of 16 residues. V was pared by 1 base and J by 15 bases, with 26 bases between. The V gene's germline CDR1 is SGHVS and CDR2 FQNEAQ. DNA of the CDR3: TGTGCCAGCAGCTTAGGAGCTGGAGGGCCTGGTGATACACACTATTTT. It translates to CASSLGAGGPGDTHYF.

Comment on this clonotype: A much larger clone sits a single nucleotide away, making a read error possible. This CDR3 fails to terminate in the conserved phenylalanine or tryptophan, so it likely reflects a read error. CDR3 residues: CASSSDSYVQYL. The CDR3 region has the DNA TGTGCCAGCAGCTCCGACAGCTACGTGCAGTACTTA. This chain uses TRBV11-1 with TRBJ2-7; the D gene is possibly TRBD1 (5 bases). CDR3 length equals 12 residues. Looked up from germline, CDR1 is SGHAT and CDR2 is FQDESV (reference sequence).

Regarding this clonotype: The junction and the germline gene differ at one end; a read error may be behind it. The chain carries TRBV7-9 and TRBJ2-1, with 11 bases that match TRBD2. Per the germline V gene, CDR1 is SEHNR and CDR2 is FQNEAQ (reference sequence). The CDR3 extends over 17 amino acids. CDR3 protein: CASSFGLAGLKGNGQFF. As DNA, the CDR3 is TGTGCCAGCAGCTTTGGACTAGCGGGTCTTAAGGGGAATGGGCAGTTCTTC.

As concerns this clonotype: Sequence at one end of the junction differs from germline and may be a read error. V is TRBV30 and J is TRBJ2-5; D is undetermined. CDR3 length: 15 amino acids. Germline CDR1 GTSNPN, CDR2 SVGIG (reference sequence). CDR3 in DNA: TGCGCCTGGAAGGTCTTTTGCGCGGCCCTAGGGACCCAGTACTTC. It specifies CAWKVFCAALGTQYF.